This passage covers 18 T cell receptor beta chains from one sample sequenced in a study of T cell responses to AZD1222 COVID-19 vaccine. The method was immunoSEQ multiplex PCR; TCRdb's version includes in-frame clones alone and lacks a portion of them. The table records approximately 150,000 clones, roughly 90% of them present only once. This specimen was peripheral blood, taken on day 0 of AZD1222 vaccination. Receptors were obtained from an adult in good health.

The gene calls are TRBV5-1 and TRBJ2-5; D may be TRBD1 (6 bases). V was trimmed by 0 bases and J by 3 bases, leaving 6 bases between them. The CDR3 contains 13 residues. Per the germline V gene, CDR1 is SGHRS and CDR2 is YFSETQ. CDR3 DNA sequence: TGCGCCAGCAGCTTGGAGGGGGAAGAGACCCAGTACTTC. It translates to CASSLEGEETQYF.

The V and J genes are TRBV5-5 and TRBJ2-5; 9 bases map to TRBD1. Per the germline V gene, CDR1 is SGHKS and CDR2 is YYEKEE (reference sequence). This CDR3 has 16 residues. V gave up 4 bases and J gave up 3 bases; unmatched junction bases: 10. The CDR3 nucleotides read TGTGCCAGCAGCCTCATTACCGGGACAGGGAAAGAGACCCAGTACTTC. Encoded protein: CASSLITGTGKETQYF.

This rearrangement joins TRBV24-1 to TRBJ1-2; 8 bases agree with TRBD1. The trim removed 4 bases at V and 2 bases at J, leaving 2 bases unmatched. The CDR3 totals 14 residues. Germline CDR1 reads KGHDR; CDR2 reads SFDVKD. In DNA form, the CDR3 reads TGTGCCACCAGTGACCGGACAGGGAACTATGGCTACACCTTC. Its translation: CATSDRTGNYGYTF.

This chain uses TRBV4-1 with TRBJ2-2; D is unclear. Trimming stripped 0 bases from V and 8 bases from J, with 7 bases between. This CDR3 has 13 residues. Germline CDR1 reads MGHRA; CDR2 reads YSYEKL. The CDR3 spells CASSQDPFGELFF. CDR3 coding DNA: TGCGCCAGCAGCCAAGATCCCTTTGGGGAGCTGTTTTTT.

The chain recombines TRBV15 with TRBJ1-5; the D is unclear. Deletions cut 0 bases from V and 1 base from J, with 13 bases between. The CDR3 is made up of 17 amino acids. CDR1 and CDR2 from the germline V gene are LNHNV and YYDKDF (reference sequence). The CDR3 coding sequence is TGTGCCACCAGCAGAGATATGGAGCCCAGGAGCAATCAGCCCCAGCATTTT. Translation gives CATSRDMEPRSNQPQHF.

The V gene is TRBV11-2, the J gene TRBJ2-5, with unresolved D. Trimming cost V 3 bases and J 5 bases, with 4 bases left between them. This CDR3 is 11 amino acids long. The germline V gene encodes CDR1 SGHAT and CDR2 FQNNGV. This CDR3 is CASSFFETQYF. The CDR3 coding sequence is TGTGCCAGCAGCTTCTTTGAGACCCAGTACTTC.

The J gene is TRBJ2-5, the V gene TRBV3-1 (or the pseudogene TRBV3-2); the D gene is possibly TRBD2 (7 bases). Trimming removed 3 bases from V and 5 bases from J, with 19 bases in between. CDR1 is LGHDT, CDR2 YNNKEL, per germline (reference sequence). This CDR3 spans 16 amino acids. The CDR3 loop is CASSHRGGGTRETQYF. For the CDR3, the DNA is TGTGCCAGCAGCCATAGGGGGGGCGGCACCCGGGAGACCCAGTACTTC.

The rearrangement uses TRBV6-6 and TRBJ2-7; weak D call: TRBD1 (6 bases). Germline V gives CDR1 MNHNY, CDR2 SVGAGI (reference sequence). V lost 0 bases to trimming and J lost 2 bases, with 11 bases between them. This CDR3 spans 15 amino acids. Here the CDR3 DNA reads TGTGCCAGCAGTTACTCTGGCAGGGGAGCCTACGAGCAGTACTTC. Its protein product is CASSYSGRGAYEQYF.

The chain couples TRBV14 to TRBJ2-4, with 10 bases that match TRBD2. Germline values: CDR1 SGHDN, CDR2 FVKESK. With 1 base clipped from V and 8 bases from J, the junction kept 20 bases outside the gene matches. The CDR3 is made up of 20 amino acids. The CDR3 loop reads CASSQGSAGGPSLVGDIQYF. As DNA, the CDR3 is TGTGCCAGCAGCCAAGGCTCAGCGGGAGGGCCGAGTCTGGTTGGGGACATTCAGTACTTC.

V is TRBV4-3 and J is TRBJ1-4, with D hard to call. Per the germline V gene, CDR1 is LGHNA and CDR2 is YSLEER. V shed 0 bases and J shed 7 bases, with 12 bases lying between them. This CDR3 is 15 amino acids long. The CDR3: CASSQDGGNGEKLFF. CDR3 DNA sequence: TGCGCCAGCAGCCAAGACGGAGGGAATGGTGAAAAACTGTTTTTT.

The V and J genes are TRBV7-9 and TRBJ1-2; D remains unclear. The germline gives CDR1 SEHNR, CDR2 FQNEAQ (reference sequence). There are 16 residues in the CDR3. Trimming removed 5 bases from V and 2 bases from J, with 18 bases in between. This CDR3 reads CASSPWPRQLNYGYTF. DNA for the CDR3: TGTGCCAGCAGCCCTTGGCCGAGGCAGCTCAACTATGGCTACACCTTC.

The CDR3: CASSEEKGGGYTF. The CDR3 nucleotides read TGTGCCAGCAGTGAAGAAAAAGGGGGCGGCTACACCTTC. The genes are TRBV2 and TRBJ1-2; TRBD1 matches at 7 bases. The CDR3 runs 13 residues. Germline V gives CDR1 SNHLY, CDR2 FYNNEI. Trimming removed 1 base from V and 8 bases from J; junction bases left unmatched: 4.

This clone showed up just once. The chain recombines TRBV6-1 with TRBJ1-5, with D possibly TRBD1 on 6 matching bases. CDR3 length: 18 amino acids. V lost 2 bases, J lost 7 bases, and 24 bases lay in between. Germline V gene sequence: CDR1 MNHNS, CDR2 SASEGT. CDR3 nucleotides: TGTGCCAGCAGTGAAAATCACCAGGGGCAGGGCAGAGACCAGCCCCAGCATTTT. Encoded protein: CASSENHQGQGRDQPQHF.

This chain joins TRBV7-2 and TRBJ1-5, with 7 bases aligning to TRBD1. The CDR3 is 15 residues long. Trimming cost V 4 bases and J 0 bases; bases outside gene matches: 3. CDR1 and CDR2 (germline): SGHTA, FQGNSA. CDR3 sequence: CASSWGQYSNQPQHF. CDR3 sequence (DNA): TGTGCCAGCAGCTGGGGACAGTATAGCAATCAGCCCCAGCATTTT.

This chain uses TRBV13 with TRBJ2-3, with unresolved D. Germline loops: CDR1 PRHDT, CDR2 FYEKMQ (reference sequence). Trimming removed 4 bases at V and 0 bases at J, with 8 bases between. The CDR3 is 14 residues long. The CDR3 DNA reads TGTGCCAGCAGCTCCGCTTTTAGCACAGATACGCAGTATTTT. Amino acid sequence: CASSSAFSTDTQYF.

This rearrangement joins TRBV7-2 to TRBJ1-1; no firm D call. The CDR3 is made up of 14 amino acids. The germline V and J ends were trimmed by 2 bases and 3 bases, with 10 bases remaining between them. Per germline, CDR1 SGHTA and CDR2 FQGNSA. The CDR3 here is CASSLRPLDTEAFF. The CDR3 DNA sequence: TGTGCCAGCAGCTTACGACCCCTAGACACTGAAGCTTTCTTT.

This sequence joins TRBV9 and TRBJ2-1; weak D call: TRBD2 (5 bases). Per germline, CDR1 SGDLS and CDR2 YYNGEE. CDR3 length: 14 residues. Trimming left V 0 bases short and J 9 bases short, with 13 bases between. The chain's CDR3 is CASSVAPSPPEQFF. Written as DNA, the CDR3 is TGTGCCAGCAGCGTAGCCCCTAGCCCTCCTGAGCAGTTCTTC. Combining the CDR3 with reference TRBV9 and TRBJ2-1 gives the whole variable domain DSGVTQTPKHLITATGQRVTLRCSPRSGDLSVYWYQQSLDQGLQFLIQYYNGEERAKGNILERFSAQQFPDLHSELNLSSLELGDSALYFCASSVAPSPPEQFFGPGTRLTVL.

The V gene is TRBV12-3 or TRBV12-4, the J gene TRBJ2-7, with D perhaps TRBD1 or TRBD2 (7 bases each). V was shortened by 4 bases and J by 7 bases, with 14 bases between the two germline ends. CDR3 size: 13 residues. CDR3 region: CASSSYRGGEQYF. The CDR3 DNA sequence: TGTGCCAGCAGTTCCTACAGGGGAGGGGAGCAGTACTTC.